Below are 21 T cell receptor beta chains sequenced from a single sample in a study of human T cells and chemical hapten exposure. The time point denotes: patch test 2, 6 weeks after DPC sensitization. Described treatment: therapeutic diphenylcyclopropenone sensitization with weekly scalp DPC. MiXCR was run by TCRdb on the RACE reads, yielding one entry per CDR3 protein. The repertoire includes 350,000 to 400,000 distinct CDR3 sequences, about 6.9% of them detected once, and 4.5% to 6% sits in the top ten. Sequencing was performed on whole blood, taken in connection with sensitization to the hapten diphenylcyclopropenone (DPC). Source of these receptors: a woman younger than 30 with alopecia areata. Some clones in this sample may be carry-over from other donors' samples.

This clonotype came up a few times. The rearrangement links TRBV12-3 or TRBV12-4 to TRBJ2-1; a weak D match, TRBD1 (6 bases). V was trimmed by 9 bases and J by 6 bases, leaving 24 bases between them. CDR3 length: 16 residues. The CDR3 DNA sequence: TGTGCCAGTATTGCCGCTCGGACAGTTCGATCCAATGAGCAGTTCTTC. Residues: CASIAARTVRSNEQFF.

This clonotype was found many times. This chain uses TRBV3-1 with TRBJ1-1; D may be TRBD1 (5 bases). Per the germline V gene, CDR1 is LGHDT and CDR2 is YNNKEL (reference sequence). Trimming left V 3 bases short and J 0 bases short, with 8 bases between. CDR3 length equals 14 residues. This CDR3 is CASSQTGLNTEAFF. CDR3 DNA sequence: TGTGCCAGCAGCCAGACGGGACTGAACACTGAAGCTTTCTTT.

The rearrangement joins TRBV10-3 to TRBJ1-5; 7 nucleotides align to TRBD1. CDR3 length: 15 amino acids. J was trimmed by 0 bases and V by 3 bases; bases with no gene match: 2. Germline V CDR1 and CDR2: ENHRY, SYGVKD. The CDR3 DNA sequence: TGTGCCATCAGTGAACAGGGGAATAGCAATCAGCCCCAGCATTTT. It is translated as CAISEQGNSNQPQHF.

The table lists this clonotype with many counts. The gene calls are TRBV12-3 or TRBV12-4 and TRBJ1-1, with D possibly being TRBD1 (5 bases). The CDR3 sequence is 15 residues long. Trimming removed 8 bases at V and 1 base at J, with 17 bases between. Here the CDR3 reads CASRVRDSKNTEAFF. The CDR3 nucleotides read TGTGCCAGCCGAGTCCGGGACTCCAAGAACACTGAAGCTTTCTTT.

This chain links TRBV6-1 with TRBJ2-5; 13 bases align to TRBD2. The CDR3 runs 16 residues. The V gene end was trimmed by 8 bases and the J gene end by 4 bases; junction bases not matched to a gene: 10. Germline loops: CDR1 MNHNS, CDR2 SASEGT. The CDR3 region is CASRRLLAGGLETQYF. The DNA for the CDR3 is TGTGCCAGCCGGAGATTACTAGCGGGGGGGCTAGAGACCCAGTACTTC.

The chain couples TRBV7-9 to TRBJ1-1, with TRBD1 matching over 7 bases. This CDR3 comprises 15 residues. CDR1 SEHNR and CDR2 FQNEAQ come from the germline V gene (reference sequence). The junction had 5 bases not matched to a gene; V was cut back by 4 bases and J by 0 bases. The CDR3 DNA reads as TGTGCCAGCAGCTCAGGACAGGACATGAACACTGAAGCTTTCTTT. It yields the protein CASSSGQDMNTEAFF.

Written as DNA, the CDR3 is TGTGCCAGCAGTCTCCGGACTAGCGGGGTCGGCGAGCAGTACTTC. Its protein product is CASSLRTSGVGEQYF. The V gene is TRBV3-1, the J gene TRBJ2-7, with 12 bases identical to TRBD2. Germline V gives CDR1 LGHDT, CDR2 YNNKEL (reference sequence). Losses at the gene ends were 6 bases for V and 6 bases for J; bases not matched to a gene: 9. The CDR3 spans 15 residues.

The CDR3 DNA follows: TGTGCCAGCTCACCCAGTATGTCAGATACGCAGTATTTT. This gives the protein CASSPSMSDTQYF. This chain joins TRBV18 and TRBJ2-3; D remains unclear. The CDR3 spans 13 residues. With 3 bases removed from V and 4 bases from J, the gap between germline ends came to 8 bases. Germline lookup yields CDR1 KGHSH and CDR2 LQKENI.

This clonotype came up a few times. The V and J genes are TRBV20-1 and TRBJ1-1; D perhaps matches TRBD1 (6 bases). This CDR3 has 14 amino acids. Germline CDR1 and CDR2: DFQATT and SNEGSKA (reference sequence). Trimming removed 7 bases at V and 3 bases at J, with 18 bases between. Here the CDR3 reads CSVPRGARDTEAFF. In DNA form, the CDR3 reads TGCAGTGTCCCGAGGGGGGCGCGAGACACTGAAGCTTTCTTT.

This clonotype was seen ten or more times. This rearrangement joins TRBV20-1 to TRBJ2-7; possible D gene TRBD1, 6 bases. The V end lost 5 bases, the J end lost 1 base, and 12 bases lay between the germline ends. Germline V gene lookup returns CDR1 DFQATT and CDR2 SNEGSKA (reference sequence). The CDR3 length is 13 residues. CDR3 sequence: CSAQGTVSYEQYF. The CDR3 region has the DNA TGCAGTGCTCAGGGGACGGTTTCCTACGAGCAGTACTTC.

The table lists this clonotype with a few counts. The chain is built from TRBV13 and TRBJ2-7, with 8 bases aligning to TRBD1. This CDR3 contains 14 residues. V dropped 4 bases and J dropped 0; count of bases not matched to a gene: 2. The V gene's germline CDR1 is PRHDT and CDR2 FYEKMQ (reference sequence). CDR3 in amino acids: CASSWGQASYEQYF. The CDR3 DNA is TGTGCCAGCAGCTGGGGACAGGCCTCCTACGAGCAGTACTTC.

This clonotype was detected many times. J is TRBJ2-3 and V is TRBV24-1; unclear D gene. The CDR3 totals 20 residues. The V and J ends lost 0 bases and 0 bases respectively, with 21 bases between them. Germline lookup yields CDR1 KGHDR and CDR2 SFDVKD. The chain's CDR3 is CATSDLPLKDPWQSTDTQYF. The CDR3 DNA reads as TGTGCCACCAGTGATTTGCCCTTAAAGGATCCCTGGCAGAGCACAGATACGCAGTATTTT.

At least ten counts were recorded for this clonotype. The chain employs TRBV11-2 and TRBJ1-1, with D unresolved. Germline CDR1 is SGHAT and CDR2 is FQNNGV. This CDR3 is 11 amino acids long. The ends were cut back, 0 bases at V and 9 bases at J, with 5 bases in the middle. In DNA form, the CDR3 reads TGTGCCAGCAGCTTAGACAAAAAAGCTTTCTTT. This codes for CASSLDKKAFF. The entire variable domain, with the rest obtained from reference TRBV11-2 and TRBJ1-1, is as follows: EAGVAQSPRYKIIEKRQSVAFWCNPISGHATLYWYQQILGQGPKLLIQFQNNGVVDDSQLPKDRFSAERLKGVDSTLKIQPAKLEDSAVYLCASSLDKKAFFGQGTRLTVV.

V usage is TRBV3-1 and J usage is TRBJ2-4, with D perhaps TRBD1 (6 bases). Trimming removed 4 bases from V and 1 base from J, with 11 bases in between. In germline, CDR1 is LGHDT, CDR2 YNNKEL (reference sequence). This CDR3 contains 15 residues. For the CDR3, the DNA is TGTGCCAGCAGCCTCAGGGGCGCGGCCAAAAACATTCAGTACTTC. It translates to CASSLRGAAKNIQYF.

This chain links TRBV20-1 with TRBJ2-3, with D unresolved. CDR3 size: 14 residues. Germline-derived CDR1 and CDR2 are DFQATT and SNEGSKA (reference sequence). Trimming removed 0 bases from V and 5 bases from J, with 12 bases in between. The CDR3 DNA follows: TGCAGTGCTAGAGATCCCGGGCCGCGAGATACGCAGTATTTT. This codes for CSARDPGPRDTQYF.

This clonotype has a handful of counts. The rearrangement uses TRBV7-2 and TRBJ2-3; no firm D call. V lost 4 bases to trimming and J lost 6 bases, with 14 bases between them. CDR1 and CDR2 (germline): SGHTA, FQGNSA. CDR3 size: 14 residues. The CDR3: CASSSIVSLDTQYF. The CDR3 DNA reads TGTGCCAGCAGCTCGATAGTCTCCTTGGATACGCAGTATTTT.

About this clonotype: Sequence at one end of the junction differs from germline and may be a read error. This chain links TRBV18 with TRBJ1-1; D is perhaps TRBD1 (6 bases). CDR1 is KGHSH, CDR2 LQKENI, per germline. The CDR3 has 15 residues. The DNA of the CDR3 is TGTTCCAGCTCACCATATCAGGGGTCCAACACTGAAGCTTTCTTT. It yields the protein CSSSPYQGSNTEAFF. Supplemented by reference TRBV18 and TRBJ1-1, the full variable domain reads NAGVMQNPRHLVRRRGQEARLRCSPMKGHSHVYWYRQLPEEGLKFMVYLQKENIIDESGMPKERFSAEFPKEGPSILRIQQVVRGDSAAYFCSSSPYQGSNTEAFFGQGTRLTVV.

The chain employs TRBV5-1 and TRBJ2-4; D gene uncertain. The V gene lost 4 bases and the J gene lost 0 bases, with 11 bases spanning the gap. Germline V gives CDR1 SGHRS, CDR2 YFSETQ. The CDR3 consists of 15 residues. The CDR3 bases are TGCGCCAGCAGCCCCCCGGTTCTAGCCAAAAACATTCAGTACTTC. Translated, it gives CASSPPVLAKNIQYF.

Only a few counts were recorded for this clonotype. This chain uses TRBV20-1 with TRBJ2-6; weak D call: TRBD2 (5 bases). The CDR3 runs 16 residues. V lost 4 bases to trimming and J lost 0 bases, with 13 bases between them. In germline, CDR1 is DFQATT, CDR2 SNEGSKA (reference sequence). The CDR3 DNA reads TGCAGTGCTACAGGACTTACTATCTCTGGGGCCAACGTCCTGACTTTC. It specifies CSATGLTISGANVLTF.

This clonotype appeared many times. V and J are TRBV6-5 and TRBJ2-1; 15 bases agree with TRBD2. V lost 5 bases to trimming and J lost 9 bases; unmatched junction nucleotides: 5. The germline V gene encodes CDR1 MNHEY and CDR2 SVGAGI. CDR3 length equals 15 residues. CDR3 in amino acids: CASSRGLAGGSEQFF. The CDR3 DNA reads as TGTGCCAGCAGTCGTGGACTAGCGGGGGGGAGTGAGCAGTTCTTC.

The V gene is TRBV20-1, the J gene TRBJ2-7; D is unclear. This CDR3 has 13 residues. The ends were cut back, 3 bases at V and 0 bases at J, with 9 bases in the middle. CDR1 DFQATT and CDR2 SNEGSKA come from the germline V gene (reference sequence). CDR3 residues: CSASEIDSYEQYF. The DNA of the CDR3 is TGCAGTGCTAGCGAAATAGACTCCTACGAGCAGTACTTC.